This T cell receptor beta chain stems from a study of blood T cells in healthy people across ages. The study, taken as a whole, reports: Older age went with lower TCR beta diversity per million T cells, in a roughly linear way.

A second PCR, run for roughly 7 to 12 cycles, used a sample-barcoded 5' primer plus a J-beta primer mix. TCRdb called the 5' RACE reads again in MiXCR, with one record for every CDR3 protein. This sample has 1.8 million or so distinct CDR3 sequences, with 39% found just once. Only a few counts were recorded for this clonotype. What it binds is unknown. The ends were cut back, 2 bases at V and 6 bases at J, with 8 bases in the middle. This CDR3 is 13 amino acids long. The chain is built from TRBV12-3 or TRBV12-4 and TRBJ1-5; no reliable D call. This TCR derives from a human donor in good health. The source material was blood. CDR3 in amino acids: CASSLRIGQPQHF. CDR3 sequence (DNA): TGTGCCAGCAGTTTAAGGATTGGTCAGCCCCAGCATTTT.